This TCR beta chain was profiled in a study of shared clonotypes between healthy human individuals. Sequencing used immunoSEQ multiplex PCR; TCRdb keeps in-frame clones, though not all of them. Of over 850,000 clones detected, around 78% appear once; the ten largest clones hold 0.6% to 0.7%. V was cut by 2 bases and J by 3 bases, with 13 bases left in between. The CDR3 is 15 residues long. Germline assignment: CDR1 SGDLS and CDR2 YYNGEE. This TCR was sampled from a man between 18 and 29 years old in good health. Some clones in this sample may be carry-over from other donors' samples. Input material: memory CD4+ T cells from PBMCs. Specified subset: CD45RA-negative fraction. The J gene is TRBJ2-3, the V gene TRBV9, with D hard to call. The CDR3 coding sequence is TGTGCCAGCAGCGTTCCCCCCGATTCTACAGATACGCAGTATTTT. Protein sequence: CASSVPPDSTDTQYF.